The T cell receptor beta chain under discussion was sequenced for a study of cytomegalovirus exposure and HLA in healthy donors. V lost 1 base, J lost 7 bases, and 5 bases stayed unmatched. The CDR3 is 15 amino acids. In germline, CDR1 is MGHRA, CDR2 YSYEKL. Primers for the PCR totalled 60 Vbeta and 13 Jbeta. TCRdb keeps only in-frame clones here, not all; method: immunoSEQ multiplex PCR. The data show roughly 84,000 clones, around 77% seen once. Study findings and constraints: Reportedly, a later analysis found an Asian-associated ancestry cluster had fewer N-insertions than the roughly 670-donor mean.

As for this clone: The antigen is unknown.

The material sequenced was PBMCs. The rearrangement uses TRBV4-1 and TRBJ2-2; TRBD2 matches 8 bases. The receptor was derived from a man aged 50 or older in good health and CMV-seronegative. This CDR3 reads CASSQAGGRVGELFF. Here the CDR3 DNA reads TGCGCCAGCAGCCAAGCGGGGGGGCGGGTCGGGGAGCTGTTTTTT.